What follows is one T cell receptor beta chain and its context. The sample comes from a study of CD8+CD57+ T cells in acquired aplastic anemia. TCR beta VDJ and CDR3 profiling used genomic DNA as template. TCRdb re-derived calls from the reads in MiXCR, one entry per CDR3 protein. The sample includes more than 150,000 distinct CDR3 sequences, less than 65% of them seen just once. The V end lost 4 bases, the J end lost 4 bases, and 4 bases lay between the germline ends. This CDR3 has 11 residues. CDR1 is SGHTA and CDR2 is FQGNSA in the germline V gene. Sequencing was carried out using sorted CD4+, CD8+, or CD8+CD57+ T cells (not recorded which) from PBMCs. The clonotype was recovered from a human donor with severe aplastic anemia or a healthy control (not recorded which). This chain uses TRBV7-2 with TRBJ1-1; D remains unclear. As DNA, the CDR3 is TGTGCCAGCAGCTACCTCACTGAAGCTTTCTTT. Encoded protein: CASSYLTEAFF.